This T cell receptor beta chain was recovered during a study of cytomegalovirus exposure and HLA in healthy donors. Both 60 Vbeta primers and 13 Jbeta primers went into the PCR. TCRdb's copy holds only in-frame clones and misses some; the assay was immunoSEQ multiplex PCR. The sample lists under 200,000 clones; about four fifths were seen once. Trimming took 5 bases from V and 3 from J, leaving 19 bases between them. Germline CDR1 SGHAT, CDR2 FQNNGV. The CDR3 has 17 amino acids. This chain joins TRBV11-2 and TRBJ1-4; a possible D gene is TRBD1 (5 bases). This receptor was taken from a woman aged 30 to 39 in good health and CMV-seropositive. The sample comprised PBMCs. The CDR3 region has the DNA TGTGCCAGCAGCCAAAACAGGCATTTATCGGCTAATGAAAAACTGTTTTTT. As protein: CASSQNRHLSANEKLFF.